The 20 T cell receptor beta chains listed next were all sequenced from one sample in a study of a mutant IDH1 vaccine in newly diagnosed glioma (dated by TCRdb to the early 2020s). According to the study, the label for this sample's time point signals: week 47, end of study. Each vaccine dose was 300 ug of a 20-mer mutant IDH1 peptide in Montanide, given subcutaneously with topical imiquimod. Libraries came from the immunoSEQ multiplex PCR assay. As stored in TCRdb, this immuneACCESS dataset retains in-frame rearrangements with V and J assigned. A fraction of the clones does not appear; measured against another copy, unresolved V genes explain less than half of the discrepancy, and the remainder lacks a known reason. This sample holds some 40,000 clones; 60% to 85% were observed only once. The ten biggest clones cover 7.5% to 10% of the sample. Their antigens remain unidentified. The sequencing here drew on PBMCs, taken from a glioma patient whose treatment included an IDH1 peptide vaccine. Receptors originate from a man aged 35 to 55 with glioma.

The rearrangement uses TRBV7-9 and TRBJ1-4; 9 bases are a match to TRBD1. This CDR3 region has 15 residues. J lost 4 bases, V lost 2 bases, and 2 bases had no gene match. CDR1 SEHNR and CDR2 FQNEAQ come from the germline V gene (reference sequence). CDR3 in amino acids: CASSLPGQGNEKLFF. The CDR3 nucleotides read TGTGCCAGCAGCTTACCGGGACAGGGTAATGAAAAACTGTTTTTT.

This CDR3 is CASSLATGDGYTF. CDR3 coding DNA: TGTGCCAGCAGCTTAGCGACAGGGGATGGCTACACCTTC. The V call is TRBV7-9, the J call TRBJ1-2; 8 bases fit TRBD1. The V and J ends lost 0 bases and 6 bases, in that order; junction bases with no gene match: 0. Germline assignment: CDR1 SEHNR and CDR2 FQNEAQ (reference sequence). There are 13 residues in the CDR3.

The chain uses TRBV6-1 and TRBJ1-1; D ambiguous. CDR3 length: 13 residues. The V gene lost 4 bases and the J gene lost 1 base, with 7 bases spanning the gap. Germline V CDR1 and CDR2: MNHNS, SASEGT. The CDR3 DNA sequence: TGTGCCAGCAGTGCCCGAGGGAACACTGAAGCTTTCTTT. It yields the protein CASSARGNTEAFF.

The rearrangement links TRBV4-1 to TRBJ1-2; D ambiguous. The ends were cut back, 1 base at V and 5 bases at J, with 11 bases in the middle. The CDR3 runs to 14 residues. CDR1 and CDR2 (germline): MGHRA, YSYEKL. The CDR3 nucleotides are TGCGCCAGCAGCCAAGGGGTCCCCCCTTATGGCTACACCTTC. Amino acid sequence: CASSQGVPPYGYTF.

The chain links TRBV27 to TRBJ1-1; D remains unclear. CDR1 and CDR2 (germline): MNHEY, SMNVEV (reference sequence). V lost 8 bases and J 11 bases, leaving 18 bases between the germline ends. CDR3 length equals 12 residues. CDR3 DNA sequence: TGTGCCAGCTACGGGCGGGAAGGTGCGGCTTTCTTT. Its translation: CASYGREGAAFF.

The chain combines TRBV7-8 with TRBJ1-1; no reliable D call. Germline V gives CDR1 SGHVS, CDR2 FQNEAQ. Between the trimmed V and J ends, which lost 2 bases and 1 base, there was a span of 11 bases. The CDR3 totals 15 residues. CDR3 region: CASSLLGSTNTEAFF. The CDR3, as DNA: TGTGCCAGCAGCTTACTCGGTTCGACGAACACTGAAGCTTTCTTT.

The chain joins TRBV7-2 to TRBJ1-5; possible D gene TRBD1, 6 bases. The CDR3 sequence is 15 residues long. V was pared by 4 bases and J by 5 bases, with 15 bases between. CDR1 is SGHTA, CDR2 FQGNSA, per germline. CDR3 region: CASSSQWTADQPQHF. The CDR3 nucleotides read TGTGCCAGCAGCTCTCAATGGACAGCCGATCAGCCCCAGCATTTT. Based on the CDR3 plus reference TRBV7-2 and TRBJ1-5, the full variable domain is GAGVSQSPSNKVTEKGKDVELRCDPISGHTALYWYRQSLGQGLEFLIYFQGNSAPDKSGLPSDRFSAERTGGSVSTLTIQRTQQEDSAVYLCASSSQWTADQPQHFGDGTRLSIL.

This chain connects TRBV19 to TRBJ2-6; D may be TRBD2 (6 bases). V lost 3 bases and J lost 3, with 6 bases in between. This CDR3 is 14 amino acids long. CDR1 and CDR2 from the germline V gene are LNHDA and SQIVND (reference sequence). The CDR3, as DNA: TGTGCCAGTAGTATGGGAGGTGGGGCCAACGTCCTGACTTTC. Residues: CASSMGGGANVLTF.

The chain links TRBV5-5 to TRBJ2-7; D is uncertain. The V gene lost 0 bases and the J gene lost 7 bases, with 5 bases spanning the gap. CDR3 length: 11 amino acids. The germline V gene encodes CDR1 SGHKS and CDR2 YYEKEE (reference sequence). DNA for the CDR3: TGTGCCAGCAGCTTGGCGGAGGAGCAGTACTTC. It specifies CASSLAEEQYF. Based on the CDR3 plus reference TRBV5-5 and TRBJ2-7, the full variable domain is DAGVTQSPTHLIKTRGQQVTLRCSPISGHKSVSWYQQVLGQGPQFIFQYYEKEERGRGNFPDRFSARQFPNYSSELNVNALLLGDSALYLCASSLAEEQYFGPGTRLTVT.

The gene calls are TRBV7-2 and TRBJ1-1, with D unclear. Germline CDR1 is SGHTA and CDR2 is FQGNSA. V was cut by 8 bases and J by 1 base, with 11 bases left in between. There are 13 residues in the CDR3. The CDR3 sequence is CASGEQQNTEAFF. CDR3 DNA: TGTGCCAGCGGCGAGCAGCAGAACACTGAAGCTTTCTTT.

The gene calls are TRBV16 and TRBJ2-7; D is unclear. This CDR3 is built from 15 residues. Trimming left V 1 base short and J 0 bases short, with 10 bases between. Germline assignment: CDR1 KGHSY and CDR2 FQNENV. Here the CDR3 DNA reads TGTGCCAGCAGCCAATTCGTCGCAGTCTCCTACGAGCAGTACTTC. Its protein product is CASSQFVAVSYEQYF.

This sequence joins TRBV18 and TRBJ1-1, with D unclear. The CDR3 spans 13 residues. Trimming stripped 5 bases from V and 1 base from J, with 8 bases between. The germline gives CDR1 KGHSH, CDR2 LQKENI. CDR3 bases: TGTGCCAGCTCATCCGACTCGAACACTGAAGCTTTCTTT. It translates to CASSSDSNTEAFF.

The V and J genes are TRBV18 and TRBJ2-7; D may be TRBD2 (6 bases). The V gene's germline CDR1 is KGHSH and CDR2 LQKENI. Trimming stripped 2 bases from V and 1 base from J, with 18 bases between. CDR3 length: 17 amino acids. The CDR3 nucleotides are TGTGCCAGCTCACCATTGGCAGGGAGGTCAGGGTCCTACGAGCAGTACTTC. Protein product: CASSPLAGRSGSYEQYF.

This clone was seen a handful of times. The chain recombines TRBV5-1 with TRBJ1-1, with 10 bases aligning to TRBD1. This CDR3 has 13 amino acids. V lost 4 bases, J lost 6 bases, and 3 bases stayed unmatched. The germline gives CDR1 SGHRS, CDR2 YFSETQ. This CDR3 reads CASSAGTGAEAFF. CDR3 nucleotide sequence: TGCGCCAGCAGCGCCGGGACAGGGGCTGAAGCTTTCTTT.

J is TRBJ2-2 and V is TRBV4-3; 8 nucleotides align to TRBD1. The CDR3 length is 17 residues. V lost 0 bases and J lost 4; bases outside the gene matches: 7. From germline, CDR1 is LGHNA and CDR2 YSLEER. CDR3 sequence: CASSQDDRGSGTGELFF. In DNA form, the CDR3 reads TGCGCCAGCAGCCAAGATGACAGGGGAAGTGGCACCGGGGAGCTGTTTTTT.

This rearrangement joins TRBV7-2 to TRBJ2-3; 7 bases fit TRBD2. Looked up from germline, CDR1 is SGHTA and CDR2 is FQGNSA. With V trimmed by 1 base and J by 12 bases, 7 bases remained unmatched. The CDR3 has 13 residues. Here the CDR3 reads CASSLDGGRDQYF. The CDR3 nucleotides read TGTGCCAGCAGCTTAGATGGGGGGAGGGATCAGTATTTT.

The chain recombines TRBV29-1 with TRBJ2-1; tentatively, D is TRBD1 (9 bases). CDR3 length: 17 amino acids. V lost 6 bases, J lost 9 bases, and 30 bases lay in between. Looked up from germline, CDR1 is SQVTM and CDR2 is ANQGSEA. CDR3 in DNA: TGCAGCGTCCGGACAGGGGCGGCAAGCGGGAGCCTCGGTGAGCAGTTCTTC. Encoded protein: CSVRTGAASGSLGEQFF.

The chain recombines TRBV29-1 with TRBJ2-1; 9 nucleotides match TRBD2. Per germline, CDR1 SQVTM and CDR2 ANQGSEA. The CDR3 spans 15 residues. Unmatched junction bases numbered 8, after V lost 7 bases and J lost 1 base. The CDR3 DNA reads as TGCAGCGCAACGACTAGCGGATATTCCTACAATGAGCAGTTCTTC. Translation gives CSATTSGYSYNEQFF.

This rearrangement joins TRBV18 to TRBJ2-2, with TRBD1 matching 8 bases. This CDR3 spans 14 amino acids. V lost 11 bases, J lost 0 bases, and 5 bases stayed unmatched. The germline V gene encodes CDR1 KGHSH and CDR2 LQKENI. CDR3 sequence reads: CAVPTGANTGELFF. CDR3 nucleotide sequence: TGTGCCGTCCCGACAGGGGCGAACACCGGGGAGCTGTTTTTT.

The V call is TRBV11-3, the J call TRBJ1-1; D unresolved. The ends were cut back, 5 bases at V and 1 base at J, with 8 bases in the middle. CDR3 length: 13 residues. Germline CDR1 SGHNT, CDR2 YENEEA. Here the CDR3 reads CASSPGGNTEAFF. Here the CDR3 DNA reads TGTGCCAGCAGCCCCGGCGGGAACACTGAAGCTTTCTTT.